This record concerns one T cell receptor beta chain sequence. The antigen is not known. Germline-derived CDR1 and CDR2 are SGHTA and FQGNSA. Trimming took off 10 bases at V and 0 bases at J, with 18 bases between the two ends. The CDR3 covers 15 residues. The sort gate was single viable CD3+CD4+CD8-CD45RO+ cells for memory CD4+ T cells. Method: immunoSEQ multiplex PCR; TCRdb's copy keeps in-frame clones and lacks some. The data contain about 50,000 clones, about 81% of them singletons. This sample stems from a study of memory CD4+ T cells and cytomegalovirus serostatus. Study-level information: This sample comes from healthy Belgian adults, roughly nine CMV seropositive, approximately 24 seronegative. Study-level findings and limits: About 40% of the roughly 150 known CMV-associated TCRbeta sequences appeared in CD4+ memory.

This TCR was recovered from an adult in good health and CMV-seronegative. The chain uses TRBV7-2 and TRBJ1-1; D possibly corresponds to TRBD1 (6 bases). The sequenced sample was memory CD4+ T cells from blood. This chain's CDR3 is CAIGGSGALNTEAFF. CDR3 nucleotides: TGTGCCATAGGGGGATCGGGGGCATTGAACACTGAAGCTTTCTTT.